These 15 T cell receptor beta chains originate from one sample sequenced in a study of T cell changes during pregnancy in multiple sclerosis. The assay was immunoSEQ multiplex PCR, and TCRdb's table has in-frame clones only and misses some. The table has 55,000 to 80,000 clones, about nine tenths seen once. The sample was peripheral blood, taken after pregnancy. These receptors were taken from a female donor in good health, enrolled as a control in a pregnancy study.

The CDR3 DNA reads as TGTGCCAGCAGCCCCCCTGGACTTGTCTACGAGCAGTACTTC. This encodes CASSPPGLVYEQYF. This rearrangement joins TRBV7-9 to TRBJ2-7, with a possible D match to TRBD2 (5 bases). Germline CDR1 reads SEHNR; CDR2 reads FQNEAQ (reference sequence). The CDR3 length is 14 residues. Trimming removed 5 bases from V and 3 bases from J, with 14 bases in between.

The chain joins TRBV21-1 to TRBJ2-2; TRBD2, the D gene given by the table, was not confirmed from the DNA. TRBV21-1 is termed a pseudogene. The CDR3 has 17 residues. CDR3 protein: CASSEITSGGGTGELFF. CDR3 DNA: TGTGCCAGCAGCGAAATTACGAGCGGGGGGGGGACCGGGGAGCTGTTTTTT.

Here the CDR3 reads CASSKKAGGYEQYF. DNA for the CDR3: TGTGCCAGTAGTAAGAAAGCGGGAGGGTACGAGCAGTACTTC. The genes are TRBV19 and TRBJ2-7, with 10 bases aligning to TRBD2. The CDR3 runs 14 residues. CDR1 and CDR2 from the germline V gene are LNHDA and SQIVND (reference sequence). V was pared by 4 bases and J by 4 bases, with 4 bases of the junction left unmatched.

This clone was observed a single time. The CDR3 coding sequence is TGTGCCAGCAGCTTGGGGCAGGGCAGCCGTGAGCAGTTCTTC. Translating gives CASSLGQGSREQFF. The chain carries TRBV5-8 and TRBJ2-1, with D perhaps TRBD1 (5 bases). Germline loops: CDR1 SGHTS, CDR2 YDEGEE. This CDR3 has 14 residues. V was cut by 0 bases and J by 9 bases, with 13 bases left in between.

The rearrangement links TRBV29-1 to TRBJ2-1; 12 bases line up with TRBD2. In germline, CDR1 is SQVTM, CDR2 ANQGSEA. With 6 bases clipped from V and 7 bases from J, the junction kept 7 bases outside the gene matches. This CDR3 comprises 14 residues. The CDR3 here is CSVASGGAWNEQFF. For the CDR3, the DNA is TGCAGCGTCGCTAGCGGGGGGGCCTGGAATGAGCAGTTCTTC.

The CDR3 DNA reads as TGTGCCAGCACCCATCCCGAGGACAGGAACTCCTACGAGCAGTACTTC. Protein sequence: CASTHPEDRNSYEQYF. This sequence joins TRBV5-8 and TRBJ2-7, with 7 positions matching TRBD1. The J segment lost 0 bases and the V segment lost 6 bases, leaving 12 bases of the junction unmatched. Germline CDR1 and CDR2: SGHTS and YDEGEE. The CDR3 is 16 residues long.

The chain links TRBV30 to TRBJ2-5; D not resolved. The end of the DNA aligns better with TRBJ2-7, so the J call may be wrong. There are 14 residues in the CDR3. CDR1 and CDR2 (germline): GTSNPN, SVGIG (reference sequence). CDR3 protein: CAWSRSGGPYEQYF. The DNA for the CDR3 is TGTGCCTGGAGTCGGTCAGGTGGGCCCTACGAGCAGTACTTC.

The CDR3 spells CASSAIRGLDYGYTF. CDR3 bases: TGTGCCAGCAGCGCGATCAGGGGGCTTGACTATGGCTACACCTTC. This chain connects TRBV5-5 to TRBJ1-2; 8 positions agree with TRBD1. V trimming: 4 bases; J trimming: 3 bases; junction bases outside the gene matches: 8. The length of the CDR3 is 15 residues. CDR1 and CDR2 (germline): SGHKS, YYEKEE (reference sequence). The full variable domain, in which reference TRBV5-5 and TRBJ1-2 provide the parts outside the CDR3, is DAGVTQSPTHLIKTRGQQVTLRCSPISGHKSVSWYQQVLGQGPQFIFQYYEKEERGRGNFPDRFSARQFPNYSSELNVNALLLGDSALYLCASSAIRGLDYGYTFGSGTRLTVV.

The chain employs TRBV27 and TRBJ2-7; 15 positions agree with TRBD2. V was pared by 6 bases and J by 0 bases, with 6 bases of the junction left unmatched. Germline-derived CDR1 and CDR2 are MNHEY and SMNVEV (reference sequence). The CDR3 length is 17 residues. DNA for the CDR3: TGTGCCAGCAGCCACGGACTAGCGGGAGGGTACTCCTACGAGCAGTACTTC. This sequence encodes CASSHGLAGGYSYEQYF.

The chain is built from TRBV5-1 and TRBJ2-1; 9 positions agree with TRBD1. The germline CDR1 and CDR2 sequences are SGHRS and YFSETQ. This CDR3 spans 17 amino acids. Trimming cost V 0 bases and J 2 bases; bases outside gene matches: 6. In DNA, the CDR3 is TGCGCCAGCAGCTTGGTGCCGGGACAGGGCCCCTACAATGAGCAGTTCTTC. Protein sequence: CASSLVPGQGPYNEQFF.

The gene calls are TRBV11-2 and TRBJ2-2, with 11 bases lining up with TRBD2. V gave up 6 bases and J gave up 6 bases; unmatched junction bases: 12. There are 17 residues in the CDR3. CDR1 and CDR2 from the germline V gene are SGHAT and FQNNGV. The CDR3: CASRPILAGDTPGELFF. Written as DNA, the CDR3 is TGTGCCAGCAGACCGATACTAGCGGGAGATACGCCCGGGGAGCTGTTTTTT. Based on the CDR3 plus reference TRBV11-2 and TRBJ2-2, the full variable domain is EAGVAQSPRYKIIEKRQSVAFWCNPISGHATLYWYQQILGQGPKLLIQFQNNGVVDDSQLPKDRFSAERLKGVDSTLKIQPAKLEDSAVYLCASRPILAGDTPGELFFGEGSRLTVL.

The V and J genes are TRBV7-2 and TRBJ1-2; tentative D call: TRBD1 (5 bases). Trimming removed 0 bases at V and 7 bases at J, with 15 bases between. Germline V CDR1 and CDR2: SGHTA, FQGNSA. The CDR3 extends over 15 amino acids. The CDR3 DNA sequence: TGTGCCAGCAGCTTAGCTTCAGGAGGGGTCCGTGGCTACACCTTC. Translation: CASSLASGGVRGYTF.

This chain links TRBV25-1 with TRBJ2-1; a possible D gene is TRBD2 (5 bases). Trimming took off 6 bases at V and 3 bases at J, with 18 bases between the two ends. The germline gives CDR1 MGHDK, CDR2 SYGVNS. The CDR3 loop spans 16 amino acids. The CDR3 nucleotides are TGTGCCAGCAGCCCCCCAAAGAGGACTCTCTACAATGAGCAGTTCTTC. This gives the protein CASSPPKRTLYNEQFF.

The gene calls are TRBV6-5 and TRBJ2-1, with 9 bases fitting TRBD2. CDR1 and CDR2 (germline): MNHEY, SVGAGI. The CDR3 runs to 14 residues. Germline trimming cut 2 bases from V and 6 bases from J; bases unmatched to any gene: 2. CDR3 region: CASSYGGGGNEQFF. CDR3 sequence (DNA): TGTGCCAGCAGTTACGGCGGGGGGGGCAATGAGCAGTTCTTC.

This sequence joins TRBV7-2 and TRBJ2-1; TRBD2 matches 12 bases. Germline V gives CDR1 SGHTA, CDR2 FQGNSA. The V gene end was trimmed by 0 bases and the J gene end by 5 bases; junction bases not matched to a gene: 8. This CDR3 spans 18 amino acids. The CDR3 here is CASSLALTGTSGHNEQFF. Here the CDR3 DNA reads TGTGCCAGCAGCTTAGCGCTAACCGGGACTAGCGGGCACAATGAGCAGTTCTTC.